These 23 T cell receptor beta chains came from one sample sequenced in a study of CD8+ T cells in alopecia areata. RNA was isolated and reverse transcribed to cDNA, the sequencing template. Repertoires were generated with immunoSEQ multiplex PCR, while TCRdb's copy carries only in-frame clones and drops some. The repertoire has 80,000 to 100,000 clones, 41% of them found once; the top ten carry around 1.5%. The source material was CD4+ T cells sorted from blood. These receptors were collected from a human donor with alopecia areata.

The chain combines TRBV29-1 with TRBJ1-2; 8 nucleotides match TRBD1. The junction had 4 bases not matched to a gene; V was cut back by 3 bases and J by 7 bases. The CDR3 totals 12 residues. Germline CDR1 reads SQVTM; CDR2 reads ANQGSEA. CDR3 region: CSVDGQGGGYTF. CDR3 DNA sequence: TGCAGCGTTGATGGACAGGGCGGTGGCTACACCTTC.

The V call is TRBV18, the J call TRBJ2-6; 7 positions agree with TRBD2. The CDR3 is 16 amino acids. V lost 1 base and J lost 0; bases outside the gene matches: 0. The V gene's germline CDR1 is KGHSH and CDR2 LQKENI. CDR3 bases: TGTGCCAGCTCACCACTAGCGGGCTCTGGGGCCAACGTCCTGACTTTC. Its translation: CASSPLAGSGANVLTF.

This chain uses TRBV29-1 with TRBJ2-7; 7 bases align to TRBD1. The CDR3 extends over 13 amino acids. Germline V gives CDR1 SQVTM, CDR2 ANQGSEA. J lost 5 bases, V lost 6 bases, and 10 bases had no gene match. The CDR3: CSVERSRGNEQYF. DNA of the CDR3: TGCAGCGTAGAAAGGTCCAGGGGGAACGAGCAGTACTTC.

CDR3 protein: CAWSLGTGAYEQYF. The CDR3 bases are TGTGCCTGGAGTTTGGGGACAGGGGCCTACGAGCAGTACTTC. The chain joins TRBV30 to TRBJ2-7, with 10 bases fitting TRBD1. V dropped 2 bases and J dropped 2; count of bases not matched to a gene: 3. Germline V gene data show CDR1 as GTSNPN and CDR2 as SVGIG (reference sequence). The CDR3 consists of 14 residues. The variable domain in full, completed from reference TRBV30 and TRBJ2-7, reads SQTIHQWPATLVQPVGSPLSLECTVEGTSNPNLYWYRQAAGRGLQLLFYSVGIGQISSEVPQNLSASRPQDRQFILSSKKLLLSDSGFYLCAWSLGTGAYEQYFGPGTRLTVT.

The CDR3 nucleotides read TGTGCCAGCAGAGACCCTGGACAGTCCAGCTCCTACAATGAGCAGTTCTTC. Its protein is CASRDPGQSSSYNEQFF. The rearrangement links TRBV27 to TRBJ2-1; tentatively, D is TRBD1 (6 bases). Between the trimmed V and J ends, which lost 6 bases and 0 bases, there was a span of 18 bases. Germline CDR1 MNHEY, CDR2 SMNVEV (reference sequence). This CDR3 comprises 17 residues.

This clone has only a few counts. The chain is built from TRBV25-1 and TRBJ2-7; 9 bases line up with TRBD1. V lost 6 bases, J lost 6 bases, and 3 bases stayed unmatched. CDR1 and CDR2 from the germline V gene are MGHDK and SYGVNS. The CDR3 extends over 12 amino acids. CDR3 in amino acids: CASRGTGTEQYF. The DNA of the CDR3 is TGTGCCAGCAGAGGGACAGGGACCGAGCAGTACTTC.

The gene calls are TRBV5-8 and TRBJ2-2; the D is unclear. Germline CDR1 is SGHTS and CDR2 is YDEGEE. This CDR3 is 12 amino acids long. The V end was cut by 5 bases, the J end by 7 bases, with 9 bases between. CDR3 sequence (DNA): TGTGCCAGCAGAGAAGGCCACGGGGAGCTGTTTTTT. Protein product: CASREGHGELFF.

The rearrangement links TRBV29-1 to TRBJ2-5; D gene uncertain. CDR1 and CDR2 (germline): SQVTM, ANQGSEA. The CDR3 extends over 12 amino acids. V was pared by 6 bases and J by 1 base, with 9 bases between. As DNA, the CDR3 is TGCAGCGTAGTCCAGAGCCAAGAGACCCAGTACTTC. As protein: CSVVQSQETQYF.

The rearrangement links TRBV7-9 to TRBJ1-6; weak D call: TRBD1 (5 bases). CDR3 length equals 17 residues. Germline CDR1 and CDR2: SEHNR and FQNEAQ (reference sequence). V shed 2 bases and J shed 7 bases, with 18 bases lying between them. The CDR3 here is CASSLSSRQRGNSPLHF. CDR3 coding DNA: TGTGCCAGCAGCTTATCGTCACGACAGCGGGGGAATTCACCCCTCCACTTT.

The chain recombines TRBV25-1 with TRBJ2-3, with 7 bases identical to TRBD2. V lost 2 bases to trimming and J lost 3 bases; unmatched junction nucleotides: 5. Germline V gene lookup returns CDR1 MGHDK and CDR2 SYGVNS. The CDR3 has 15 amino acids. DNA for the CDR3: TGTGCCAGCAGTGAAGCCCGACTAGCAACAGATACGCAGTATTTT. Its translation: CASSEARLATDTQYF. Filled out from reference TRBV25-1 and TRBJ2-3, the complete variable domain reads EADIYQTPRYLVIGTGKKITLECSQTMGHDKMYWYQQDPGMELHLIHYSYGVNSTEKGDLSSESTVSRIRTEHFPLTLESARPSHTSQYLCASSEARLATDTQYFGPGTRLTVL.

The chain uses TRBV7-2 and TRBJ1-5, with TRBD1 matching 9 bases. The CDR3 runs 14 residues. The ends lost 3 bases at V and 6 bases at J; junction bases unmatched: 3. CDR1 is SGHTA and CDR2 is FQGNSA in the germline V gene. The CDR3 DNA follows: TGTGCCAGCAGCTTCGACAGGGGGGGTCAGCCCCAGCATTTT. Translating it yields CASSFDRGGQPQHF. The entire variable domain, with the rest obtained from reference TRBV7-2 and TRBJ1-5, is as follows: GAGVSQSPSNKVTEKGKDVELRCDPISGHTALYWYRQSLGQGLEFLIYFQGNSAPDKSGLPSDRFSAERTGGSVSTLTIQRTQQEDSAVYLCASSFDRGGQPQHFGDGTRLSIL.

This clone was found a few times. The rearrangement joins TRBV29-1 to TRBJ1-1, with D tentatively TRBD1 (6 bases). Germline V gene lookup returns CDR1 SQVTM and CDR2 ANQGSEA. The CDR3 spans 13 residues. V gave up 6 bases and J gave up 1 base, with 12 bases separating them. The DNA for the CDR3 is TGCAGCGTCCTCAGGGGAGGGAACACTGAAGCTTTCTTT. Its translation is CSVLRGGNTEAFF. The full variable domain, with the rest looked up from reference TRBV29-1 and TRBJ1-1, is SAVISQKPSRDICQRGTSLTIQCQVDSQVTMMFWYRQQPGQSLTLIATANQGSEATYESGFVIDKFPISRPNLTFSTLTVSNMSPEDSSIYLCSVLRGGNTEAFFGQGTRLTVV.

This clone was observed a handful of times. The chain carries TRBV19 and TRBJ2-4; tentative D call: TRBD2 (5 bases). Germline assignment: CDR1 LNHDA and CDR2 SQIVND (reference sequence). The CDR3 totals 15 residues. Trimming took 6 bases from V and 0 from J, leaving 12 bases between them. The CDR3 reads CASRTPGLAKNIQYF. CDR3 nucleotides: TGTGCCAGTAGGACTCCAGGACTAGCCAAAAACATTCAGTACTTC.

This clone turned up a few times. The chain carries TRBV29-1 and TRBJ1-1; TRBD1 is a possible D gene (6 bases). Trimming stripped 6 bases from V and 1 base from J, with 12 bases between. The CDR3 contains 13 residues. Germline CDR1 reads SQVTM; CDR2 reads ANQGSEA. The CDR3: CSVAGTPNTEAFF. DNA for the CDR3: TGCAGCGTAGCCGGGACACCGAACACTGAAGCTTTCTTT.

The table lists this clone with a few counts. In DNA form, the CDR3 reads TGCAGCGTCGGCATCCAGGCGAGCTCCTACGAGCAGTACTTC. Translating gives CSVGIQASSYEQYF. The chain carries TRBV29-1 and TRBJ2-7; D remains unclear. Trimming shortened V by 6 bases and J by 0 bases, and 15 bases separated the two germline ends. The CDR3 covers 14 residues. Per the germline V gene, CDR1 is SQVTM and CDR2 is ANQGSEA.

The chain carries TRBV29-1 and TRBJ2-7; the match to TRBD2 covers 11 bases. The V segment lost 7 bases and the J segment 2 bases; nucleotides outside the gene matches: 4. This CDR3 is 13 amino acids long. Germline V gives CDR1 SQVTM, CDR2 ANQGSEA. The DNA of the CDR3 is TGCAGCGCTAGCGGGAGGCCCCCCTACGAGCAGTACTTC. Protein sequence: CSASGRPPYEQYF.

The chain links TRBV30 to TRBJ2-3, with 9 bases aligning to TRBD1. Trimming cost V 4 bases and J 5 bases; bases outside gene matches: 4. In germline, CDR1 is GTSNPN, CDR2 SVGIG (reference sequence). The CDR3 contains 13 residues. The CDR3 loop reads CAWNPGQGDTQYF. The CDR3, as DNA: TGTGCCTGGAATCCGGGACAGGGAGATACGCAGTATTTT.

Only a few counts were recorded for this clone. The rearrangement links TRBV7-9 to TRBJ2-7; D possibly corresponds to TRBD1 (5 bases). CDR3 size: 11 residues. V dropped 1 base and J dropped 9 bases, with 7 bases sitting between them. The germline gives CDR1 SEHNR, CDR2 FQNEAQ (reference sequence). Here the CDR3 DNA reads TGTGCCAGCAGCTTAGGTGGGGCGCAGTACTTC. Amino acids: CASSLGGAQYF.

The chain couples TRBV28 to TRBJ2-1, with 7 bases fitting TRBD2. This CDR3 is built from 16 residues. Germline loops: CDR1 MDHEN, CDR2 SYDVKM. The trim removed 0 bases at V and 4 bases at J, leaving 6 bases unmatched. The CDR3 reads CASSLWGGSSYNEQFF. The CDR3 DNA follows: TGTGCCAGCAGTTTATGGGGCGGGAGCAGTTACAATGAGCAGTTCTTC.

The chain has TRBV7-9 and TRBJ2-2; D perhaps matches TRBD1 (5 bases). The V and J ends lost 3 bases and 1 base respectively, with 6 bases between them. From germline, CDR1 is SEHNR and CDR2 FQNEAQ (reference sequence). This CDR3 contains 14 residues. CDR3 sequence reads: CASSLGQNTGELFF. The CDR3 DNA reads TGTGCCAGCAGCTTGGGGCAGAACACCGGGGAGCTGTTTTTT.

The rearrangement uses TRBV2 and TRBJ2-7; TRBD1 might be the D (6 bases). The CDR3 runs 13 residues. Trimming left V 8 bases short and J 2 bases short, with 13 bases between. CDR1 is SNHLY and CDR2 is FYNNEI in the germline V gene. DNA for the CDR3: TGTGCCAGCCGATGGGACACTACCTACGAGCAGTACTTC. Translated, it gives CASRWDTTYEQYF.

The chain recombines TRBV5-1 with TRBJ2-5; 9 bases agree with TRBD2. The trim removed 0 bases at V and 2 bases at J, leaving 11 bases unmatched. The CDR3 runs to 18 residues. Germline assignment: CDR1 SGHRS and CDR2 YFSETQ. As DNA, the CDR3 is TGCGCCAGCAGCTTGGGGCTAGCGGGGAGGCCCAAACAAGAGACCCAGTACTTC. Protein: CASSLGLAGRPKQETQYF.

In DNA form, the CDR3 reads TGCAGCGTCGCAAGGACAGGGCGGTTCACTGAAGCTTTCTTT. Translated, it gives CSVARTGRFTEAFF. V and J are TRBV29-1 and TRBJ1-1; 8 bases align to TRBD1. Germline lookup yields CDR1 SQVTM and CDR2 ANQGSEA. The CDR3 covers 14 residues. Trimming cost V 6 bases and J 4 bases; bases outside gene matches: 10.